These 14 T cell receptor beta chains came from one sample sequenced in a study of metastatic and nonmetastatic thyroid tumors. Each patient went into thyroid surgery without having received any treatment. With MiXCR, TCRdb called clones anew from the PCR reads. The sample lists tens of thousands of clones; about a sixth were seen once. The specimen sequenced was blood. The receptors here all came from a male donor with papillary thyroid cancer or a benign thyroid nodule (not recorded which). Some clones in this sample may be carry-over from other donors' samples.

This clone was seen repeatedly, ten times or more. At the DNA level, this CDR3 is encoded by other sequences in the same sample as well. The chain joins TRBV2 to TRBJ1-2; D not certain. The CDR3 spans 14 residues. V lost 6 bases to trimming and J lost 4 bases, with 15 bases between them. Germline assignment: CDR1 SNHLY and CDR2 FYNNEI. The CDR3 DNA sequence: TGTGCCAGCAGGAGAGGAGGTATTCCCTATGGCTACACCTTC. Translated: CASRRGGIPYGYTF.

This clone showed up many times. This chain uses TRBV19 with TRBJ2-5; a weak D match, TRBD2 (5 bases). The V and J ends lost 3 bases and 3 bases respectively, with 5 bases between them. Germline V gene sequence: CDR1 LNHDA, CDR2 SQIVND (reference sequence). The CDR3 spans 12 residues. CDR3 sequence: CASSIGEETQYF. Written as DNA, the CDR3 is TGTGCCAGTAGTATCGGGGAAGAGACCCAGTACTTC.

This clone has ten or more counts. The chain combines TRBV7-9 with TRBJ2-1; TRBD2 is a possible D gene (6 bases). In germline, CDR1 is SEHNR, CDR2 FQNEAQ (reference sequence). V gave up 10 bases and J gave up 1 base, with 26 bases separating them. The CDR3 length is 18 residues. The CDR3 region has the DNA TGTGCCACCCCGGCGGGGTCTTCATTCGACGGTTCCTACAATGAGCAGTTCTTC. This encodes CATPAGSSFDGSYNEQFF.

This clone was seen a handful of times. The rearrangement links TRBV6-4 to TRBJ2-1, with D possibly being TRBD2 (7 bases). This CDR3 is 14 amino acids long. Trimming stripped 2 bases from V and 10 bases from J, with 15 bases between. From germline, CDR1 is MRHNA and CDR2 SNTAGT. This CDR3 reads CASSDHGGQGEQFF. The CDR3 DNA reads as TGTGCCAGCAGTGACCACGGGGGGCAAGGGGAGCAGTTCTTC.

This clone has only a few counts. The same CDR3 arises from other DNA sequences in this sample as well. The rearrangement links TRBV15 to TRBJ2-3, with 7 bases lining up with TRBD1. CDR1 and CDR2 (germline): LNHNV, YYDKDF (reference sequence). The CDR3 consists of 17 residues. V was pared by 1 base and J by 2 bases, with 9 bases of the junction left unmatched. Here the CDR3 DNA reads TGTGCCACCAGCAGAGTCTCCGGGACAGAGACCACAGATACGCAGTATTTT. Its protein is CATSRVSGTETTDTQYF.

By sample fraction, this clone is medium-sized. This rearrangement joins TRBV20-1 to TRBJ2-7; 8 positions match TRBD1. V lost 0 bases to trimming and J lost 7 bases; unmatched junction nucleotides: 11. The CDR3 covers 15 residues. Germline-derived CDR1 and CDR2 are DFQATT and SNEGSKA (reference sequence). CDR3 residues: CSARDLRGQGWEQYF. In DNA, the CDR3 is TGCAGTGCTAGAGATCTTCGAGGACAGGGTTGGGAGCAGTACTTC.

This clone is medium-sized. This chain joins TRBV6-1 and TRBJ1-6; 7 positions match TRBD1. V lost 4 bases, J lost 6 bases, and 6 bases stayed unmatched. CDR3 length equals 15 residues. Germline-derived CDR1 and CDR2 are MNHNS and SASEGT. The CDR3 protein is CASSGRQGGNSPLHF. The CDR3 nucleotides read TGTGCCAGCAGTGGCCGACAGGGAGGTAATTCACCCCTCCACTTT.

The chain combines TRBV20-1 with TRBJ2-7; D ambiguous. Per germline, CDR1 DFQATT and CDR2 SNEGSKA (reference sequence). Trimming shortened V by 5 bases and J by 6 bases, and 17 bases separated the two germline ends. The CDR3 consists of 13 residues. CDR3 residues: CSAVGYLSTEQYF. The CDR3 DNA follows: TGCAGTGCTGTCGGGTACTTGTCCACCGAGCAGTACTTC.

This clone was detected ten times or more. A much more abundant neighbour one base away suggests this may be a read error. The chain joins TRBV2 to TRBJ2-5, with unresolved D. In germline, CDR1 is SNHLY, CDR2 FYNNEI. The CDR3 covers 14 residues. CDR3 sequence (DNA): TGTGCCAGCACTTCCCCATTAAACCAAGAGACCCGGTACTTC. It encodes CASTSPLNQETRYF.

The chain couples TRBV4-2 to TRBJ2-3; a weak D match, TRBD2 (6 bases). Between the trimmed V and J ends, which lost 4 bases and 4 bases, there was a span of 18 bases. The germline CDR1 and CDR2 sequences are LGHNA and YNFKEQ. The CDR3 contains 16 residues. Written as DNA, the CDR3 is TGTGCCAGCAGCCCCCCGCTACTAGCAGGGTCAGATACGCAGTATTTT. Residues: CASSPPLLAGSDTQYF.

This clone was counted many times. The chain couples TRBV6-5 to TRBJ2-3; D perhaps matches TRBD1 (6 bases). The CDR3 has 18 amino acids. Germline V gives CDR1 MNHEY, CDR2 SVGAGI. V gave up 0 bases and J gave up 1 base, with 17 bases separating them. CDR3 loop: CASSYSVGAGRGTDTQYF. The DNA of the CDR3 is TGTGCCAGCAGTTACTCGGTGGGGGCTGGGCGGGGCACAGATACGCAGTATTTT.

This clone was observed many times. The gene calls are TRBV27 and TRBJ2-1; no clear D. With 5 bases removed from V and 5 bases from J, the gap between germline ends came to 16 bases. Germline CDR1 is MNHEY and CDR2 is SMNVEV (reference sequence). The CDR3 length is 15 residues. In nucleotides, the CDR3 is TGTGCCAGCAGTAACCCCTTAATTCCCAACAATGAGCAGTTCTTC. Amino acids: CASSNPLIPNNEQFF.

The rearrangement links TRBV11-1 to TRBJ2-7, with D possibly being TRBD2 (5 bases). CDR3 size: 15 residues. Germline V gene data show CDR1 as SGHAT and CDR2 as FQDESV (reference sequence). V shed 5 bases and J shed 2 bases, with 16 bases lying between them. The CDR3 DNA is TGTGCCAGCAGCCGTGGCGGGCAGCCAACCTACGAGCAGTACTTC. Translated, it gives CASSRGGQPTYEQYF.

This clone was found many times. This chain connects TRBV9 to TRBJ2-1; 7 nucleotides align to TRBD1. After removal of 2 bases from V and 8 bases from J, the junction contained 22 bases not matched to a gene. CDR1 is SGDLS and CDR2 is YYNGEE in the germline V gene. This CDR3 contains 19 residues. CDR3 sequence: CASSVYPEAGQGDVYEQFF. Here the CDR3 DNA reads TGTGCCAGCAGCGTGTACCCGGAAGCCGGCCAGGGGGATGTATATGAGCAGTTCTTC.